One T cell receptor beta chain is described in this entry. The sample is drawn from a study of T cell responses to AZD1222 COVID-19 vaccine. Study information: Second-dose recipients at about 4 or about 12 weeks were treated as one pooled group.

Here immunoSEQ multiplex PCR was the method, and the copy in TCRdb shows in-frame clones only, minus some. The sample records some 64,000 clones, roughly 84% being singletons. The CDR3 contains 13 residues. Trimming removed 3 bases from V and 9 bases from J, with 14 bases in between. The genes are TRBV12-3 or TRBV12-4 and TRBJ1-2; tentative D call: TRBD1 (5 bases). This receptor was taken from an adult in good health. The sample was peripheral blood, taken on day 0 of AZD1222 vaccination. The CDR3 DNA follows: TGTGCCAGCAGTTTTCTGCAGGGCTCGAGCTACACCTTC. Protein product: CASSFLQGSSYTF.